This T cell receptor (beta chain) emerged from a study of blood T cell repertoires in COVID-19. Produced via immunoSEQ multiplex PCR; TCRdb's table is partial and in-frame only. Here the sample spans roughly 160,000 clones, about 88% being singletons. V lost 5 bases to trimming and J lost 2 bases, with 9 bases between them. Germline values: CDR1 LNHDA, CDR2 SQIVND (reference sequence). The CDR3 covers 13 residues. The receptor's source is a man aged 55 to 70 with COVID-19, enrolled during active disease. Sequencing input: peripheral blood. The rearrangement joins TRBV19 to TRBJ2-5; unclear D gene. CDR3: CASSGHTQETQYF. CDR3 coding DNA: TGTGCCAGTAGTGGCCACACGCAAGAGACCCAGTACTTC. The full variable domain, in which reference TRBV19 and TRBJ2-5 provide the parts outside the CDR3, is DGGITQSPKYLFRKEGQNVTLSCEQNLNHDAMYWYRQDPGQGLRLIYYSQIVNDFQKGDIAEGYSVSREKKESFPLTVTSAQKNPTAFYLCASSGHTQETQYFGPGTRLLVL.